The 29 T cell receptor beta chains reported below all come from one sample, sequenced in a study of somatic mutations in cytotoxic T cells in rheumatoid arthritis. Clones were read by immunoSEQ multiplex PCR, and TCRdb kept only the in-frame ones, dropping some. The table lists over 6,500 clones, less than 75% of them singletons, with around 43% in the top ten. Sample: CD8+ T cells sorted from blood. These receptors were taken from a man aged 35 to 55 in good health.

The chain uses TRBV6-6 and TRBJ2-1; D not resolved. The CDR3 has 14 amino acids. The germline gives CDR1 MNHNY, CDR2 SVGAGI (reference sequence). V was shortened by 0 bases and J by 5 bases, with 8 bases between the two germline ends. CDR3 sequence reads: CASSYSIGDNEQFF. CDR3 in DNA: TGTGCCAGCAGTTACTCGATTGGGGACAATGAGCAGTTCTTC.

The chain couples TRBV5-6 to TRBJ2-2; 7 positions match TRBD1. V lost 1 base, J lost 5 bases, and 8 bases stayed unmatched. CDR1 is SGHDT and CDR2 is YYEEEE in the germline V gene. The CDR3 totals 16 residues. CDR3 in amino acids: CASSLTGVDGTGELFF. The DNA for the CDR3 is TGTGCCAGCAGCTTGACAGGGGTTGATGGTACCGGGGAGCTGTTTTTT.

This clone was found a few times. The chain recombines TRBV21-1 with TRBJ2-7; the D segment call TRBD2 is taken from the table without a DNA check. TRBV21-1 constitutes a pseudogene. The CDR3 covers 14 residues. The CDR3 DNA follows: TGTGCCAGCACCCCGGCGGGGGGTATGTACGAGCAGTACGTC. It yields the protein CASTPAGGMYEQYV.

This clone was seen only a few times. CDR3 nucleotides: TGCGCCAGCAGCCAAGTTTATAACTATGGCTACACCTTC. Amino acid sequence: CASSQVYNYGYTF. The chain recombines TRBV4-1 with TRBJ1-2; the D is unclear. V lost 1 base and J lost 1, with 4 bases in between. Per germline, CDR1 MGHRA and CDR2 YSYEKL. The CDR3 length is 13 residues.

As DNA, the CDR3 is TGTGCGTCCGAGAATTTATACAATGAGCAGTTCTTC. Protein product: CASENLYNEQFF. V is TRBV7-9 and J is TRBJ2-1; no firm D call. This CDR3 has 12 amino acids. Germline CDR1 and CDR2: SEHNR and FQNEAQ (reference sequence).

The chain combines TRBV27 with TRBJ2-3, with D tentatively TRBD1 (5 bases). The CDR3 totals 15 residues. Trimming took 2 bases from V and 6 from J, leaving 15 bases between them. Looked up from germline, CDR1 is MNHEY and CDR2 is SMNVEV (reference sequence). The CDR3 reads CASSLLRDQGDTQYF. The CDR3 DNA is TGTGCCAGCAGTTTACTCAGGGATCAAGGTGATACGCAGTATTTT.

V and J are TRBV27 and TRBJ2-3, with TRBD2 matching 11 bases. The CDR3 sequence is 16 residues long. Germline trimming cut 2 bases from V and 6 bases from J; bases unmatched to any gene: 7. Germline values: CDR1 MNHEY, CDR2 SMNVEV (reference sequence). In nucleotides, the CDR3 is TGTGCCAGCAGTTTAAGTAGCGGGGGGGCCTGGGATACGCAGTATTTT. Protein sequence: CASSLSSGGAWDTQYF.

V is TRBV27 and J is TRBJ2-5; TRBD2 matches 13 bases. This CDR3 region has 18 residues. With V trimmed by 6 bases and J by 1 base, 11 bases remained unmatched. The V gene's germline CDR1 is MNHEY and CDR2 SMNVEV (reference sequence). In DNA, the CDR3 is TGTGCCAGCAGAAGGACTAGCGGGAGAGCTTATTTCCAAGAGACCCAGTACTTC. It translates to CASRRTSGRAYFQETQYF.

CDR3 residues: CASRGDFLSSYNEQFF. The CDR3 coding sequence is TGTGCCAGCAGAGGGGACTTCCTAAGCTCCTACAATGAGCAGTTCTTC. The J gene is TRBJ2-1, the V gene TRBV2; tentative D call: TRBD2 (6 bases). The ends were cut back, 6 bases at V and 0 bases at J, with 15 bases in the middle. Germline CDR1 SNHLY, CDR2 FYNNEI. The CDR3 length is 16 residues. The full variable domain, its missing parts supplied by reference TRBV2 and TRBJ2-1, is EPEVTQTPSHQVTQMGQEVILRCVPISNHLYFYWYRQILGQKVEFLVSFYNNEISEKSEIFDDQFSVERPDGSNFTLKIRSTKLEDSAMYFCASRGDFLSSYNEQFFGPGTRLTVL.

By proportion, this clone is medium-sized. The V call is TRBV6-4, the J call TRBJ2-1; 12 bases are a match to TRBD2. The V gene's germline CDR1 is MRHNA and CDR2 SNTAGT. With 4 bases clipped from V and 6 bases from J, the junction kept 1 base outside the gene matches. CDR3 length: 14 residues. CDR3 residues: CASSASGGANEQFF. CDR3 DNA sequence: TGTGCCAGCAGTGCTAGCGGGGGGGCCAATGAGCAGTTCTTC.

By proportion, this clone is medium-sized. This chain connects TRBV7-3 to TRBJ2-1; 9 positions agree with TRBD2. CDR1 SGHTA and CDR2 FQGTGA come from the germline V gene. The CDR3 totals 17 residues. After removal of 2 bases from V and 6 bases from J, the junction contained 11 bases not matched to a gene. CDR3 in amino acids: CASSLAGGWGVTNEQFF. CDR3 nucleotides: TGTGCCAGCAGCTTAGCGGGAGGGTGGGGTGTGACCAATGAGCAGTTCTTC.

As to this clone: Within the sample, other DNA sequences also encode this same CDR3. The chain's CDR3 is CASSVVNGELFF. In nucleotides, the CDR3 is TGTGCCAGCAGCGTAGTAAACGGGGAGCTGTTTTTT. This sequence joins TRBV9 and TRBJ2-2; D is undetermined. Germline V CDR1 and CDR2: SGDLS, YYNGEE. The CDR3 has 12 amino acids. Trimming took off 0 bases at V and 7 bases at J, with 4 bases between the two ends.

The V gene is TRBV11-1, the J gene TRBJ2-3, with D tentatively TRBD2 (6 bases). The length of the CDR3 is 17 residues. The germline V gene has CDR1 SGHAT and CDR2 FQDESV (reference sequence). Trimming removed 1 base at V and 0 bases at J, with 14 bases between. The DNA for the CDR3 is TGTGCCAGCAGCTTAGGGAAACTCGGGGGTAGCACAGATACGCAGTATTTT. Protein: CASSLGKLGGSTDTQYF.

The CDR3: CASSLGRRGPVNQPQHF. Written as DNA, the CDR3 is TGTGCCAGCAGCTTAGGAAGGAGGGGACCGGTGAATCAGCCCCAGCATTTT. The chain combines TRBV7-8 with TRBJ1-5, with a possible D match to TRBD1 (5 bases). V lost 1 base and J lost 4, with 17 bases in between. Germline lookup yields CDR1 SGHVS and CDR2 FQNEAQ. The CDR3 spans 17 residues.

V usage is TRBV5-1 and J usage is TRBJ2-3; D might be TRBD2 (5 bases). V lost 4 bases and J lost 0, with 9 bases in between. Germline CDR1 is SGHRS and CDR2 is YFSETQ. The CDR3 is made up of 14 amino acids. The CDR3 protein is CASSVRVSTDTQYF. CDR3 coding DNA: TGCGCCAGCAGCGTGAGGGTGAGCACAGATACGCAGTATTTT.

The chain links TRBV11-2 to TRBJ2-7, with a weak D call TRBD2 (7 bases). CDR3 length: 14 amino acids. Germline V lookup: CDR1 SGHAT, CDR2 FQNNGV. V was trimmed by 1 base and J by 6 bases, leaving 13 bases between them. CDR3 sequence (DNA): TGTGCCAGCAGCTTAGTGGGGGGGACATCCGAGCAGTACGTC. This translates into CASSLVGGTSEQYV.

The chain uses TRBV7-9 and TRBJ2-1; D assignment may be TRBD1 or TRBD2 (5 bases each). Looked up from germline, CDR1 is SEHNR and CDR2 is FQNEAQ (reference sequence). Deletions cut 3 bases from V and 2 bases from J, with 11 bases between. This CDR3 comprises 15 residues. The chain's CDR3 is CASSLFGGPYNEQFF. CDR3 nucleotide sequence: TGTGCCAGCAGCTTGTTTGGGGGTCCCTACAATGAGCAGTTCTTC.

The rearrangement links TRBV5-1 to TRBJ1-1, with D possibly matching TRBD1 (6 bases). The CDR3 loop spans 16 amino acids. The V end was cut by 6 bases, the J end by 1 base, with 19 bases between. The V gene's germline CDR1 is SGHRS and CDR2 YFSETQ. The CDR3 nucleotides are TGCGCCAGCACAGATCGACCTGACAGGCCGAACACTGAAGCTTTCTTT. Translating it yields CASTDRPDRPNTEAFF.

The chain is built from TRBV6-1 and TRBJ2-6; either TRBD1 or TRBD2 may fit D (5 bases each). Trimming shortened V by 1 base and J by 4 bases, and 11 bases separated the two germline ends. CDR3 length equals 16 residues. Germline-derived CDR1 and CDR2 are MNHNS and SASEGT. The CDR3 DNA follows: TGTGCCAGCAGTGAAGGGGGTGGGGACGGGGCCAACGTCCTGACTTTC. It yields the protein CASSEGGGDGANVLTF.

This rearrangement joins TRBV10-2 to TRBJ1-1; D gene ambiguous. Germline CDR1 is WSHSY and CDR2 is SAAADI. The CDR3 totals 12 residues. Trimming cost V 4 bases and J 4 bases, with 7 bases left between them. The CDR3 region is CASSVPGTEAFF. The DNA of the CDR3 is TGCGCCAGCAGTGTACCGGGCACTGAAGCTTTCTTT.

This clone occurred a few times. This chain uses TRBV27 with TRBJ1-1; tentative D call: TRBD1 (5 bases). Germline lookup yields CDR1 MNHEY and CDR2 SMNVEV (reference sequence). The V end was cut by 3 bases, the J end by 5 bases, with 10 bases between. The CDR3 sequence is 13 residues long. CDR3 sequence: CASSLRGGTEAFF. In DNA, the CDR3 is TGTGCCAGCAGTTTGAGGGGAGGGACTGAAGCTTTCTTT.

This chain uses TRBV19 with TRBJ2-2, with 8 bases identical to TRBD1. Trimming took 5 bases from V and 6 from J; bases not matched to a gene: 2. This CDR3 is built from 13 residues. Germline-derived CDR1 and CDR2 are LNHDA and SQIVND (reference sequence). This CDR3 reads CASSEQGAGELFF. DNA of the CDR3: TGTGCCAGTAGTGAACAGGGGGCCGGGGAGCTGTTTTTT. The whole variable domain, remainder taken from reference TRBV19 and TRBJ2-2, is DGGITQSPKYLFRKEGQNVTLSCEQNLNHDAMYWYRQDPGQGLRLIYYSQIVNDFQKGDIAEGYSVSREKKESFPLTVTSAQKNPTAFYLCASSEQGAGELFFGEGSRLTVL.

The chain employs TRBV6-5 and TRBJ2-1; 8 bases are a match to TRBD2. Germline V gene lookup returns CDR1 MNHEY and CDR2 SVGAGI. The CDR3 loop spans 14 amino acids. Trimming cost V 6 bases and J 0 bases; bases outside gene matches: 1. The CDR3 DNA sequence: TGTGCCAGCAGCAGCGGGGGCTCCTACAATGAGCAGTTCTTC. Residues: CASSSGGSYNEQFF.

This sequence joins TRBV29-1 and TRBJ2-7, with D tentatively TRBD2 (6 bases). The CDR3 is 13 residues long. V was trimmed by 4 bases and J by 2 bases, leaving 12 bases between them. CDR1 and CDR2 (germline): SQVTM, ANQGSEA. The DNA for the CDR3 is TGCAGCGTTGGCGGGGAGAACCCCTACGAGCAGTACTTC. Translating it yields CSVGGENPYEQYF.

CDR3 in amino acids: CASSSGLAGTETQYF. The CDR3 DNA sequence: TGTGCCAGCAGCTCCGGACTAGCGGGTACAGAGACCCAGTACTTC. The chain uses TRBV11-3 and TRBJ2-5; 11 positions match TRBD2. CDR1 is SGHNT, CDR2 YENEEA, per germline. The CDR3 is 15 amino acids. V gave up 4 bases and J gave up 4 bases; unmatched junction bases: 5. The whole variable domain, remainder taken from reference TRBV11-3 and TRBJ2-5, is EAGVVQSPRYKIIEKKQPVAFWCNPISGHNTLYWYLQNLGQGPELLIRYENEEAVDDSQLPKDRFSAERLKGVDSTLKIQPAELGDSAVYLCASSSGLAGTETQYFGPGTRLLVL.

V usage is TRBV6-5 and J usage is TRBJ1-1; D might be TRBD1 (5 bases). V lost 5 bases to trimming and J lost 0 bases, with 10 bases between them. Per germline, CDR1 MNHEY and CDR2 SVGAGI. This CDR3 spans 14 amino acids. The CDR3 loop is CASSPREMNTEAFF. The CDR3 DNA reads as TGTGCCAGCAGTCCCAGGGAAATGAACACTGAAGCTTTCTTT.

CDR3 DNA: TGTGCCAGCAGTTATATGACAGGGGAAGAGACCCAGTACTTC. Encoded protein: CASSYMTGEETQYF. The chain recombines TRBV6-5 with TRBJ2-5; 8 positions agree with TRBD1. The trim removed 3 bases at V and 3 bases at J, leaving 3 bases unmatched. The CDR3 loop spans 14 amino acids. CDR1 is MNHEY, CDR2 SVGAGI, per germline.

This sequence joins TRBV4-2 and TRBJ1-2; 7 nucleotides align to TRBD1. This CDR3 contains 15 residues. With V trimmed by 0 bases and J by 8 bases, 9 bases remained unmatched. CDR1 is LGHNA and CDR2 is YNFKEQ in the germline V gene. In DNA form, the CDR3 reads TGTGCCAGCAGCCAAGATCTATGGACAGGCCGCGGCTACACCTTC. Its protein product is CASSQDLWTGRGYTF.

This chain joins TRBV6-4 and TRBJ2-3, with 10 bases that match TRBD1. Germline CDR1 and CDR2: MRHNA and SNTAGT. The CDR3 extends over 15 amino acids. Losses at the gene ends were 3 bases for V and 1 base for J; bases not matched to a gene: 1. CDR3: CASSEGTGGTDTQYF. In nucleotides, the CDR3 is TGTGCCAGCAGTGAGGGGACAGGGGGCACAGATACGCAGTATTTT.